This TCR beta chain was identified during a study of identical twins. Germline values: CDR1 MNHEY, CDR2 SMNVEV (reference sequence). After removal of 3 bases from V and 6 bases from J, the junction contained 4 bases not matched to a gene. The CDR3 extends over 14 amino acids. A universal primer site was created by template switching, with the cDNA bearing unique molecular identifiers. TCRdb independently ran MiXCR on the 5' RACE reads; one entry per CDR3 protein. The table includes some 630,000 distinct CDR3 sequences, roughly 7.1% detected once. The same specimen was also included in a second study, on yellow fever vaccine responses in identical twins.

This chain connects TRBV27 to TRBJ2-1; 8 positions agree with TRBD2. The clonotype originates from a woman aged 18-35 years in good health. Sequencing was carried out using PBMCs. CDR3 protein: CASSFGAGVNEQFF. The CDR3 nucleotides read TGTGCCAGCAGTTTCGGAGCGGGGGTCAATGAGCAGTTCTTC.